One T cell receptor beta chain is described in this entry. The antigen is unknown. This sample was included in a study of cytomegalovirus exposure and HLA in healthy donors. Study conclusions and caveats: A previous analysis found most TCR beta V segments productive roughly 87% or roughly 30% of the time.

Primers for the PCR totalled 60 Vbeta and 13 Jbeta. This table comes from immunoSEQ multiplex PCR, and its TCRdb copy is limited to in-frame clones, with some not included. Among about 140,000 clones listed, about 74% were seen once. Germline V CDR1 and CDR2: MGHDK, SYGVNS. V lost 1 base and J lost 0, with 8 bases in between. The CDR3 totals 15 residues. The specimen sequenced was PBMCs. J is TRBJ2-3 and V is TRBV25-1, with a tentative D call TRBD2 (5 bases). The sequence came from a woman aged 45 to 65 in good health and CMV-seronegative. CDR3 in amino acids: CASSESSRSTDTQYF. The CDR3 region has the DNA TGTGCCAGCAGTGAATCTAGCCGGAGCACAGATACGCAGTATTTT.